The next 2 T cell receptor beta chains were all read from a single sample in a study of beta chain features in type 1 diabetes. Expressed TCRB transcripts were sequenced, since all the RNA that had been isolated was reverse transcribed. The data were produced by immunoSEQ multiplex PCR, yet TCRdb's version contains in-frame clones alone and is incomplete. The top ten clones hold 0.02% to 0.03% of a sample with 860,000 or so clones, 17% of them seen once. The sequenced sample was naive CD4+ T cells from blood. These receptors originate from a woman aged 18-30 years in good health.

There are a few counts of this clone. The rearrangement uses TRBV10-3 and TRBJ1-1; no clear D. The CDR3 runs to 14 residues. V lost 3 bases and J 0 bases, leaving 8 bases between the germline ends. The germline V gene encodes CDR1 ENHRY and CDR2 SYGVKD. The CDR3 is CAISDDTLNTEAFF. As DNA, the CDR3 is TGTGCCATCAGTGACGACACACTGAACACTGAAGCTTTCTTT.

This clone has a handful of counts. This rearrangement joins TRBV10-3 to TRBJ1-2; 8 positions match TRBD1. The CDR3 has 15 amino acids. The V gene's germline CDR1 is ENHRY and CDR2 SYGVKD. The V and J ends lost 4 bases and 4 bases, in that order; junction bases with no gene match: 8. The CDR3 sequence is CAISGGTGRSYGYTF. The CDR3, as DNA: TGTGCCATCAGTGGGGGGACAGGACGGAGCTATGGCTACACCTTC.